The clone carrying this TCR beta chain was counted once. These data come from a study of blood T cell repertoires in COVID-19. The overall study: T cells, B-cell-depleted T cells, or PBMCs supplied cDNA or gDNA.

Germline V gene data show CDR1 as MDHEN and CDR2 as SYDVKM. With 6 bases clipped from V and 4 bases from J, the junction kept 7 bases outside the gene matches. This CDR3 spans 15 amino acids. Original processing notes: Estimation of nucleated cell counts relied on the amplification of reference gene primers. Profiled with immunoSEQ multiplex PCR; TCRdb holds only in-frame clones, not every one. The V and J calls and the clone size are those of that table, but D and trimming were determined from the DNA. The sample has around 25,000 clones, over 60% seen once; the top ten hold roughly 40%. The chain uses TRBV28 and TRBJ2-2, with TRBD1 matching 8 bases. The source is an elderly woman with acute or convalescent COVID-19. Input material: peripheral blood. CDR3: CASRSWTGITGELFF. DNA for the CDR3: TGTGCCAGCAGATCGTGGACAGGGATCACCGGGGAGCTGTTTTTT.